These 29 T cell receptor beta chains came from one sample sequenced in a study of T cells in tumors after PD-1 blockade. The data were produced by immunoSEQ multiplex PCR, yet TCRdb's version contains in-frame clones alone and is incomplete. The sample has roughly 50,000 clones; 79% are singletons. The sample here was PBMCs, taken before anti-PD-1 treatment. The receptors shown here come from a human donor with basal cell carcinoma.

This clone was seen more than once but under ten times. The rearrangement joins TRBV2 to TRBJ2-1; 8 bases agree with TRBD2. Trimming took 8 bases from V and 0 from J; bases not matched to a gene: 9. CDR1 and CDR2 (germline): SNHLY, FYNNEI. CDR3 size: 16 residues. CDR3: CASSGGGEDSYNEQFF. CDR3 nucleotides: TGTGCCAGCTCGGGAGGGGGAGAAGACTCCTACAATGAGCAGTTCTTC.

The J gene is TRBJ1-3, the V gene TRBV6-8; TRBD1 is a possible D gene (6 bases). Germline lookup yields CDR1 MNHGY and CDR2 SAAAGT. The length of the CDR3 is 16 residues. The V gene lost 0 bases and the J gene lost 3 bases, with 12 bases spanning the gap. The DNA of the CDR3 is TGTGCCAGCAGTTACTCCCTACAGGGAGGTGGAAACACCATATATTTT. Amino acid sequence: CASSYSLQGGGNTIYF.

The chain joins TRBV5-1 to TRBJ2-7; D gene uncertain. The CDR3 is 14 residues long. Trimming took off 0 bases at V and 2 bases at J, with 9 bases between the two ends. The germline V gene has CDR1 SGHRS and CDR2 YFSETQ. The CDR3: CASSLVGGTYEQYF. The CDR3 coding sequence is TGCGCCAGCAGCTTGGTAGGCGGAACCTACGAGCAGTACTTC.

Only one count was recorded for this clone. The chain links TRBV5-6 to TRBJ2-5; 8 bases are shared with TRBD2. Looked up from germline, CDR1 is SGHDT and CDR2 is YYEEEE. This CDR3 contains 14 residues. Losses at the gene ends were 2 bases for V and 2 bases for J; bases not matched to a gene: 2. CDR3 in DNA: TGTGCCAGCAGCTTCGGGACTAGACAAGAGACCCAGTACTTC. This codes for CASSFGTRQETQYF. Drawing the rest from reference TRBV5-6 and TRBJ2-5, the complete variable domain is DAGVTQSPTHLIKTRGQQVTLRCSPKSGHDTVSWYQQALGQGPQFIFQYYEEEERQRGNFPDRFSGHQFPNYSSELNVNALLLGDSALYLCASSFGTRQETQYFGPGTRLLVL.

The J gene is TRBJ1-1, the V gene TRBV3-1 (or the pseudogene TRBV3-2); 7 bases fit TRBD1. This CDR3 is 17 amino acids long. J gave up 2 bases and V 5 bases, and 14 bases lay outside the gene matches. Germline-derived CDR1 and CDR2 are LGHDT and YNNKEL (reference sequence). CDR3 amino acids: CASSTVNRGKGNTEAFF. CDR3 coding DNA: TGTGCCAGCAGCACCGTAAACAGGGGAAAGGGAAACACTGAAGCTTTCTTT.

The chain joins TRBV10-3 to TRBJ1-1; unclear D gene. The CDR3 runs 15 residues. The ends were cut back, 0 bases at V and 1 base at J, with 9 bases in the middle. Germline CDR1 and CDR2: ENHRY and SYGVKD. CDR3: CAISESEGGNTEAFF. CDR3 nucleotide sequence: TGTGCCATCAGTGAGTCGGAGGGTGGGAACACTGAAGCTTTCTTT.

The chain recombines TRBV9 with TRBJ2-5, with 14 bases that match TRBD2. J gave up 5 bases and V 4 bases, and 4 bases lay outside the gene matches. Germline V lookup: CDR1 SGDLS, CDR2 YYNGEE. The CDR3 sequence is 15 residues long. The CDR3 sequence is CASSPRTSGGETQYF. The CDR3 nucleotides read TGTGCCAGCAGCCCCCGGACTAGCGGGGGGGAGACCCAGTACTTC.

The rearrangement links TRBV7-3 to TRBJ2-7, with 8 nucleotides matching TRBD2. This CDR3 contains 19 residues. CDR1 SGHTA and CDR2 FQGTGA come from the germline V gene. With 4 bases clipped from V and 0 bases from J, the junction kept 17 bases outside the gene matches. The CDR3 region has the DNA TGTGCCAGCAGCTCCACTCGGAGAATAGCGGGGAACAGCTCCTACGAGCAGTACTTC. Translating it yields CASSSTRRIAGNSSYEQYF.

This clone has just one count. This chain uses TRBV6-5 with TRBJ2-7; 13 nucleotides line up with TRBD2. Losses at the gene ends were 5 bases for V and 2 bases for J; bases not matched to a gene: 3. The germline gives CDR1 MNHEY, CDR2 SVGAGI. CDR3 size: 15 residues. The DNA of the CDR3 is TGTGCCAGCAGTCCTACTAGCGGGGGGGCCTACGAGCAGTACTTC. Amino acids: CASSPTSGGAYEQYF.

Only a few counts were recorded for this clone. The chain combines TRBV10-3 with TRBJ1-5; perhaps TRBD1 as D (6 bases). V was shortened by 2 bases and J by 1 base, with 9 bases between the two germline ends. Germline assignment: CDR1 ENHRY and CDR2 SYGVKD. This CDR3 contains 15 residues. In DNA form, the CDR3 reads TGTGCCATCAGTGAGGGAGGGGGAAGCAATCAGCCCCAGCATTTT. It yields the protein CAISEGGGSNQPQHF.

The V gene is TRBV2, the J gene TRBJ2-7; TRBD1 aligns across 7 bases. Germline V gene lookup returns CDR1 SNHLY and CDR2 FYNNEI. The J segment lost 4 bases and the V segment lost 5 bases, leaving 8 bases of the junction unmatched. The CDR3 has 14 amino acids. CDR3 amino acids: CASSSVQGSYEQYF. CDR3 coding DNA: TGTGCCAGCAGTTCGGTACAGGGGTCGTACGAGCAGTACTTC.

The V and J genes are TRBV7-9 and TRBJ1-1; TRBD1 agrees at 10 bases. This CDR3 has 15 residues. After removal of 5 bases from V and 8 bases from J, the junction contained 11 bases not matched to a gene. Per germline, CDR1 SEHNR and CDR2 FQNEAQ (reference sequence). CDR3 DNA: TGTGCCAGCAGCCTCGAACGACAGGGGGCGTCGGAAGCTTTCTTT. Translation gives CASSLERQGASEAFF.

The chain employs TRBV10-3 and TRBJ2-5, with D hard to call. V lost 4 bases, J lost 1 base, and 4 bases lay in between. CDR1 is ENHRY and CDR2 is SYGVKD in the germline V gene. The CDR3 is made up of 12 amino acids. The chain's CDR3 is CAISASQETQYF. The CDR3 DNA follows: TGTGCCATCAGTGCCTCCCAAGAGACCCAGTACTTC.

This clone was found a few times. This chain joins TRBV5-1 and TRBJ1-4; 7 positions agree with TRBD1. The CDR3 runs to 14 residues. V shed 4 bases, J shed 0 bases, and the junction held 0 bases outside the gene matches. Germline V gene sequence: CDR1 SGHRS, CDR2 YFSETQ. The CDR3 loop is CASSTGATNEKLFF. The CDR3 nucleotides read TGCGCCAGCAGCACAGGGGCAACTAATGAAAAACTGTTTTTT.

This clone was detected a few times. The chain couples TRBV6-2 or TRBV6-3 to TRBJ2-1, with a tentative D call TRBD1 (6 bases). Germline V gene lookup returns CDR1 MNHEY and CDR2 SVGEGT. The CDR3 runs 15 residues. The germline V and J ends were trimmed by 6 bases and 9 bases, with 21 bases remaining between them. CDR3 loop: CASSPPVPGHPEQFF. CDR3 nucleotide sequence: TGTGCCAGCAGCCCCCCTGTCCCGGGACACCCTGAGCAGTTCTTC.

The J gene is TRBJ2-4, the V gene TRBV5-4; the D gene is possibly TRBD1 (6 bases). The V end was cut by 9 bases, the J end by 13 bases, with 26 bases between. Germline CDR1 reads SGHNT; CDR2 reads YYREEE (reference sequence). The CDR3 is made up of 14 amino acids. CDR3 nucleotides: TGTGCCACCCCTCTTTTCAGAACAGGGAATCGACAGTACTTC. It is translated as CATPLFRTGNRQYF.

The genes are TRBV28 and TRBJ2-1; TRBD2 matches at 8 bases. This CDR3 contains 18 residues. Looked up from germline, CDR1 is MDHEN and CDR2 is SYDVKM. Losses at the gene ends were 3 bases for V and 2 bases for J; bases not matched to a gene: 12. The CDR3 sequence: CASSLLTPGLVTYNEQFF. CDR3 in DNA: TGTGCCAGCAGTTTGCTCACGCCGGGACTAGTGACCTACAATGAGCAGTTCTTC.

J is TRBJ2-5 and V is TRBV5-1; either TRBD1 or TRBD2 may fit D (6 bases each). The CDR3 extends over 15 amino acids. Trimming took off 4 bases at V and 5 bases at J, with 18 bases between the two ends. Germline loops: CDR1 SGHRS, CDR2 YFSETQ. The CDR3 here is CASSEGGGRRETQYF. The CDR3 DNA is TGCGCCAGCAGCGAAGGAGGGGGACGGAGGGAGACCCAGTACTTC. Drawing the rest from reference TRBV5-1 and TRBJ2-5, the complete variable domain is KAGVTQTPRYLIKTRGQQVTLSCSPISGHRSVSWYQQTPGQGLQFLFEYFSETQRNKGNFPGRFSGRQFSNSRSEMNVSTLELGDSALYLCASSEGGGRRETQYFGPGTRLLVL.

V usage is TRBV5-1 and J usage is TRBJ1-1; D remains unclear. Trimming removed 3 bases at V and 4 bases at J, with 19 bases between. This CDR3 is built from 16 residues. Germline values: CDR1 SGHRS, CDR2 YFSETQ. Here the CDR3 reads CASSSKVSFGSTEAFF. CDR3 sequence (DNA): TGCGCCAGCAGCTCGAAAGTTAGTTTTGGGAGCACTGAAGCTTTCTTT.

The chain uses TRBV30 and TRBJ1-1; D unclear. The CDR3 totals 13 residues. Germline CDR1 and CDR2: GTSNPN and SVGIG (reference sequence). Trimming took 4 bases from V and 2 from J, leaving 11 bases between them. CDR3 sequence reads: CAWNSALNTEAFF. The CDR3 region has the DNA TGTGCCTGGAACAGTGCATTAAACACTGAAGCTTTCTTT.

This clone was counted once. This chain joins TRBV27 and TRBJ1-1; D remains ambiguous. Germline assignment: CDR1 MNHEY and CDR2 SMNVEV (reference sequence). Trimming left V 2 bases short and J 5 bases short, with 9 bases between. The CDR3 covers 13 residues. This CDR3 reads CASSLGRGTEAFF. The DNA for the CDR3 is TGTGCCAGCAGTTTAGGTCGGGGAACTGAAGCTTTCTTT.

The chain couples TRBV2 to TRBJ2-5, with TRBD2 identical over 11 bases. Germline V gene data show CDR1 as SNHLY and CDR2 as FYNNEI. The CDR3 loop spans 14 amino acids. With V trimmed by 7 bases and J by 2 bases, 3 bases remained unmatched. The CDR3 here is CASTGTSGQETQYF. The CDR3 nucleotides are TGTGCCAGCACTGGGACTAGCGGACAAGAGACCCAGTACTTC.

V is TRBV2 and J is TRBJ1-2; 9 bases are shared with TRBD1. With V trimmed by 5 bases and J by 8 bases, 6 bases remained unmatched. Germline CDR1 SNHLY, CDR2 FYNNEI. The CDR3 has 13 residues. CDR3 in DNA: TGTGCCAGCAGTTCTGGGACAGGGTTGGGCTACACCTTC. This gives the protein CASSSGTGLGYTF.

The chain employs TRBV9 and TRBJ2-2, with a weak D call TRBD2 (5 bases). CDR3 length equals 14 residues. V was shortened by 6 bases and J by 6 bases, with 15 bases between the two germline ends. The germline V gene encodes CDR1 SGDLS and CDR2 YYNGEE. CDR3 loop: CASTLLRGPGELFF. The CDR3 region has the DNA TGTGCCAGCACCCTCCTTCGGGGTCCCGGGGAGCTGTTTTTT.

This chain's CDR3 is CASSLAGTKETQYF. CDR3 sequence (DNA): TGTGCCAGCAGCTTAGCCGGGACTAAAGAGACCCAGTACTTC. This sequence joins TRBV7-6 and TRBJ2-5; 7 bases map to TRBD2. Losses at the gene ends were 0 bases for V and 3 bases for J; bases not matched to a gene: 1. The CDR3 is 14 residues long. CDR1 is SGHVS and CDR2 is FNYEAQ in the germline V gene. Combining the CDR3 with reference TRBV7-6 and TRBJ2-5 gives the whole variable domain GAGVSQSPRYKVTKRGQDVALRCDPISGHVSLYWYRQALGQGPEFLTYFNYEAQQDKSGLPNDRFSAERPEGSISTLTIQRTEQRDSAMYRCASSLAGTKETQYFGPGTRLLVL.

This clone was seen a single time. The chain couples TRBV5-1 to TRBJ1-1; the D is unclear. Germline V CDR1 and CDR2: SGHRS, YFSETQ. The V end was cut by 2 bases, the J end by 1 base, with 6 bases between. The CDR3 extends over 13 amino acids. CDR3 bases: TGCGCCAGCAGCTTAGAAGAGAACACTGAAGCTTTCTTT. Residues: CASSLEENTEAFF.

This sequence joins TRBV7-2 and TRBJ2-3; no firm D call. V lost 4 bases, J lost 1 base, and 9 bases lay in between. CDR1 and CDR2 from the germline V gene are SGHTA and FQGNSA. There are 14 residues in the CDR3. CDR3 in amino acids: CASSSGGRTDTQYF. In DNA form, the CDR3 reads TGTGCCAGCAGCTCGGGTGGACGCACAGATACGCAGTATTTT.

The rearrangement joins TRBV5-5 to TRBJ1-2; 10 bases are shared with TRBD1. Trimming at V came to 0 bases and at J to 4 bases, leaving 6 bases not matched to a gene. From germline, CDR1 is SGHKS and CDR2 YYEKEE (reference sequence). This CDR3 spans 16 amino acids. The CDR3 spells CASSLELTGGFYGYTF. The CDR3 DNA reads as TGTGCCAGCAGCTTGGAACTGACAGGGGGCTTCTATGGCTACACCTTC.

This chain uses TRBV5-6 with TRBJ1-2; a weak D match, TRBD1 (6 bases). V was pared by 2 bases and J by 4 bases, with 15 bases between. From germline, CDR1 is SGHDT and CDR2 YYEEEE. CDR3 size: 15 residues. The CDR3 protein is CASSFSGGLGYGYTF. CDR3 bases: TGTGCCAGCAGCTTTTCCGGGGGGCTCGGCTATGGCTACACCTTC.